A selection of T cell receptor beta chains follows, all from one sample in a study of cytomegalovirus exposure and HLA in healthy donors. Clones were sequenced by immunoSEQ multiplex PCR, and TCRdb holds only the in-frame ones, with some missing. The table lists 95,000 to 150,000 clones. Sequenced material: PBMCs. The receptors were gathered from a middle-aged man in good health and CMV-seronegative. The CDR3 runs from the conserved cysteine through the conserved F or W. The D gene is left open where the match is weak.

TRBD2 | TRBJ2-7 | TRBV27 | 17 | CASSSGLAGGPAYEQYF | TGTGCCAGCAGTTCCGGACTAGCGGGAGGACCGGCCTACGAGCAGTACTTC
TRBD1 | TRBJ2-2 | TRBV7-9 | 15 | CASSFRQGETGELFF | TGTGCCAGCAGCTTTAGACAGGGGGAAACCGGGGAGCTGTTTTTT
TRBD1 | TRBJ1-1 | TRBV11-2 | 15 | CASSLGGGRYTEAFF | TGTGCCAGCAGCCTCGGAGGGGGCAGGTACACTGAAGCTTTCTTT
TRBD2 | TRBJ2-1 | TRBV13 | 15 | CASSLGLAAYNEQFF | TGTGCCAGCAGCTTGGGCCTAGCGGCCTACAATGAGCAGTTCTTC
NA | TRBJ1-2 | TRBV28 | 17 | CASSSPSSLGRAHGYTF | TGTGCCAGCAGTTCCCCCTCGAGTCTTGGGAGGGCCCATGGCTACACCTTC
TRBD1 | TRBJ2-5 | TRBV11-2 | 14 | CASSSDRGRGTQYF | TGTGCCAGCAGCTCGGACAGGGGCCGGGGGACCCAGTACTTC
NA | TRBJ1-2 | TRBV5-1 | 13 | CASSWGLTDGYTF | TGCGCCAGCAGCTGGGGGCTTACGGATGGCTACACCTTC
TRBD2 | TRBJ2-7 | TRBV5-4 | 15 | CASSLESGGSYEQYF | TGTGCCAGCAGCTTAGAGAGCGGGGGGTCGTACGAGCAGTACTTC
NA | TRBJ2-5 | TRBV7-9 | 14 | CASRPTGSIETQYF | TGTGCCAGCAGACCTACAGGGTCAATAGAGACCCAGTACTTC
NA | TRBJ2-3 | TRBV6-5 | 15 | CASSSSGTYTDTQYF | TGTGCCAGCAGTTCTTCCGGGACTTACACAGATACGCAGTATTTT
NA | TRBJ1-1 | TRBV25-1 | 13 | CASSVQGRSEAFF | TGTGCCAGCAGTGTACAGGGACGATCTGAAGCTTTCTTT
TRBD2 | TRBJ2-5 | TRBV10-2 | 16 | CASSGAPGLPQETQYF | TGCGCCAGCAGTGGGGCGCCGGGACTACCGCAAGAGACCCAGTACTTC
TRBD2 | TRBJ2-7 | TRBV5-1 | 21 | CASSFRTGDSGTSGRAYEQYF | TGCGCCAGCAGCTTTCGGACAGGGGATTCCGGGACTAGCGGGAGGGCCTACGAGCAGTACTTC
TRBD1 | TRBJ2-7 | TRBV7-2 | 13 | CASSRDRDYEQYF | TGTGCCAGCAGCCGGGACAGGGACTACGAGCAGTACTTC
NA | TRBJ1-1 | TRBV29-1 | 12 | CSVGTGNTEAFF | TGCAGCGTTGGAACGGGGAACACTGAAGCTTTCTTT
NA | TRBJ1-3 | TRBV7-9 | 15 | CASTSTGSSGNTIYF | TGTGCCAGCACCTCGACAGGCTCCTCTGGAAACACCATATATTTT
NA | TRBJ2-7 | TRBV7-9 | 15 | CASSDQGILGYEQYF | TGTGCCAGCAGCGATCAGGGGATCTTGGGCTACGAGCAGTACTTC
NA | TRBJ1-1 | TRBV28 | 18 | CASSFSVGEGFLNTEAFF | TGTGCCAGCAGTTTCTCGGTCGGGGAAGGATTTTTGAACACTGAAGCTTTCTTT
TRBD1 | TRBJ2-3 | TRBV5-1 | 13 | CASVGQGADTQYF | TGCGCCAGCGTGGGACAGGGGGCAGATACGCAGTATTTT
NA | TRBJ1-5 | TRBV5-4 | 14 | CASSLGGGNQPQHF | TGTGCCAGCAGCTTAGGGGGAGGGAATCAGCCCCAGCATTTT
NA | TRBJ1-2 | TRBV11-3 | 18 | CASSLAPFGGSVYYGYTF | TGTGCCAGCAGCTTAGCGCCCTTTGGAGGTAGTGTGTACTATGGCTACACCTTC
TRBD1 | TRBJ1-2 | TRBV29-1 | 12 | CRCGQGENGYTF | TGCAGGTGTGGACAGGGGGAAAATGGCTACACCTTC
NA | TRBJ1-3 | TRBV19 | 13 | CASSSRRGPPIYF | TGTGCCAGTAGTAGCCGGCGGGGGCCACCCATATATTTT
TRBD2 | TRBJ2-7 | TRBV19 | 15 | CASSIGLAVSYEQYF | TGTGCCAGTAGTATAGGACTAGCGGTCTCCTACGAGCAGTACTTC
NA | TRBJ2-5 | TRBV30 | 13 | CAWSGATQETQYF | TGTGCCTGGAGTGGGGCAACACAAGAGACCCAGTACTTC
NA | TRBJ2-7 | TRBV7-9 | 11 | CASSPSYEQYF | TGTGCCAGCAGCCCTTCCTACGAGCAGTACTTC
TRBD1 | TRBJ1-1 | TRBV28 | 15 | CASSNRQGANTEAFF | TGTGCCAGCAGTAACCGACAGGGGGCGAACACTGAAGCTTTCTTT
NA | TRBJ2-1 | TRBV18 | 14 | CASSPSGEYNEQFF | TGTGCCAGCTCACCAAGTGGGGAGTACAATGAGCAGTTCTTC
TRBD1 | TRBJ2-7 | TRBV6-5 | 13 | CASSPQGAHEQYF | TGTGCCAGCAGCCCCCAGGGGGCCCACGAGCAGTACTTC
TRBD1 | TRBJ1-1 | TRBV9 | 13 | CASSAGGRVGAFF | TGTGCCAGCAGCGCAGGGGGCAGGGTCGGAGCTTTCTTT
TRBD1 | TRBJ2-1 | TRBV29-1 | 13 | CSVPRGQGNEQFF | TGCAGCGTGCCTCGCGGACAGGGGAATGAGCAGTTCTTC
NA | TRBJ2-5 | TRBV7-2 | 12 | CASSPDQETQYF | TGTGCCAGCAGCCCCGACCAAGAGACCCAGTACTTC
TRBD1 | TRBJ1-2 | TRBV11-3 | 17 | CASSFQGQGISNYGYTF | TGTGCCAGCAGCTTCCAAGGACAGGGAATCTCTAACTATGGCTACACCTTC
TRBD2 | TRBJ2-7 | TRBV6-6 | 13 | CAANRGEGYEQYF | TGTGCCGCAAACCGGGGGGAGGGTTACGAGCAGTACTTC
TRBD1 | TRBJ2-2 | TRBV10-3 | 14 | CAIRGQGNTGELFF | TGTGCCATCCGGGGACAGGGTAACACCGGGGAGCTGTTTTTT
NA | TRBJ2-1 | TRBV5-1 | 12 | CASNKARNEQFF | TGCGCCAGCAACAAAGCGCGAAATGAGCAGTTCTTC
NA | TRBJ1-3 | TRBV10-3 | 13 | CAINGHTGNTIYF | TGTGCCATCAATGGGCACACTGGAAACACCATATATTTT
TRBD1 | TRBJ2-7 | TRBV5-1 | 15 | CASSLGTGSSYEQYF | TGCGCCAGCAGCTTAGGGACAGGGTCCTCCTACGAGCAGTACTTC
NA | TRBJ2-3 | TRBV5-1 | 16 | CASSLEKSGGADTQYF | TGCGCCAGCAGCTTGGAAAAGTCGGGGGGCGCAGATACGCAGTATTTT
NA | TRBJ2-5 | TRBV4-1 | 16 | CASSLAAGQYQETQYF | TGCGCCAGCAGCCTTGCGGCAGGGCAATACCAAGAGACCCAGTACTTC
TRBD1 | TRBJ2-7 | TRBV11-1 | 15 | CASSEGQGSPYEQYF | TGTGCCAGCAGCGAAGGACAGGGAAGTCCCTACGAGCAGTACTTC
TRBD1 | TRBJ1-4 | TRBV30 | 13 | CAWSRGSGEKLFF | TGTGCCTGGAGCAGGGGGTCGGGTGAAAAACTGTTTTTT
TRBD1 | TRBJ2-7 | TRBV5-1 | 16 | CASSPKTGTAPYEQYF | TGCGCCAGCAGCCCTAAGACAGGGACAGCACCATACGAGCAGTACTTC
TRBD2 | TRBJ2-7 | TRBV11-3 | 15 | CASSLARLAGAEQYF | TGTGCCAGCAGCTTAGCTCGGCTAGCGGGAGCCGAGCAGTACTTC
NA | TRBJ2-7 | TRBV19 | 13 | CATSRTASYEQYF | TGTGCCACCTCCCGGACAGCTTCCTACGAGCAGTACTTC
NA | TRBJ1-5 | TRBV20-1 | 11 | CSALDDQPQHF | TGCAGTGCTCTAGATGACCAGCCCCAGCATTTT
TRBD2 | TRBJ2-1 | TRBV4-3 | 15 | CASSQVDGRANEQFF | TGCGCCAGCAGCCAAGTGGACGGGAGGGCGAATGAGCAGTTCTTC